The next 8 T cell receptor beta chains were all read from a single sample in a study of blood T cells in healthy people across ages. Through a sample-barcoded 5' primer and a J-beta primer mix, a second PCR was run for roughly 6 to 11 cycles. Via MiXCR, TCRdb re-called the 5' RACE reads, giving one row per CDR3 protein. The sample holds 750,000 or so distinct CDR3 sequences; roughly 25% are singletons and the top ten take 9.4%. This sample also appeared in a second study, on T cells of mothers and their children.

Sequences were obtained from blood. The origin of the receptors is a boy younger than 18 in good health.

The CDR3 DNA sequence: TGTGCCAGCAGTGTGGGGACTAGTCTAGATACGCAGTATTTT. Protein: CASSVGTSLDTQYF. The chain combines TRBV2 with TRBJ2-3; TRBD2 matches at 8 bases. Germline CDR1 and CDR2: SNHLY and FYNNEI. J was trimmed by 5 bases and V by 4 bases; bases with no gene match: 5. The CDR3 runs 14 residues.

This chain joins TRBV6-1 and TRBJ2-6; tentative D call: TRBD1 (6 bases). The germline V gene encodes CDR1 MNHNS and CDR2 SASEGT. V shed 8 bases and J shed 0 bases, with 20 bases lying between them. The CDR3 runs 18 residues. CDR3 amino acids: CASRHHRDIHSGANVLTF. As DNA, the CDR3 is TGTGCCAGCCGCCACCACCGGGACATACACTCTGGGGCCAACGTCCTGACTTTC.

The chain couples TRBV12-3 or TRBV12-4 to TRBJ2-7, with a weak D call TRBD2 (5 bases). The DNA matches TRBJ2-1 better at its end, which makes the J call doubtful. CDR3 length: 14 amino acids. CDR3 in DNA: TGTGCCAGCAGCCCCCGAGGGCACTACAATGAGCAGTTCTTC. Translated: CASSPRGHYNEQFF.

This clonotype has only a few counts. The V and J genes are TRBV12-3 or TRBV12-4 and TRBJ2-5; 9 nucleotides align to TRBD2. The DNA end is a closer match to TRBJ2-7, so the J assignment may be wrong. This CDR3 comprises 15 residues. CDR3 in amino acids: CASSFDLAGPYEQYF. The CDR3 DNA reads as TGTGCCAGCAGTTTTGACCTAGCGGGGCCCTACGAGCAGTACTTC.

The V gene is TRBV7-2, the J gene TRBJ2-5, with TRBD2 as a possible D gene (6 bases). From germline, CDR1 is SGHTA and CDR2 FQGNSA. The CDR3 is 13 residues long. Deletions cut 4 bases from V and 11 bases from J, with 17 bases between. CDR3 in amino acids: CASSYGSTGEQYF. The CDR3, as DNA: TGTGCCAGCAGCTACGGGTCCACGGGGGAGCAGTACTTC.

This clonotype was detected only a few times. The gene calls are TRBV4-1 and TRBJ2-7; 10 bases match TRBD2. The trim removed 1 base at V and 2 bases at J, leaving 8 bases unmatched. Germline loops: CDR1 MGHRA, CDR2 YSYEKL. This CDR3 region has 17 residues. DNA for the CDR3: TGCGCCAGCAGCCAAGTTCTAGCGGGAGACGTAACCTACGAGCAGTACTTC. It codes for CASSQVLAGDVTYEQYF.

This chain uses TRBV27 with TRBJ2-7; maybe TRBD1 (6 bases). V was cut by 6 bases and J by 5 bases, with 14 bases left in between. This CDR3 is built from 13 residues. CDR1 is MNHEY and CDR2 is SMNVEV in the germline V gene (reference sequence). The DNA for the CDR3 is TGTGCCAGCAGGTCGACAGGATGGGACGAGCAGTACTTC. This translates into CASRSTGWDEQYF.

The gene calls are TRBV20-1 and TRBJ1-6, with 7 bases matching TRBD1. The CDR3 loop spans 14 amino acids. Germline V gene data show CDR1 as DFQATT and CDR2 as SNEGSKA (reference sequence). The V gene end was trimmed by 6 bases and the J gene end by 4 bases; junction bases not matched to a gene: 6. The chain's CDR3 is CSASKGQYNSPLHF. CDR3 coding DNA: TGCAGTGCCTCGAAGGGACAGTATAATTCACCCCTCCACTTT.